Given below is one T cell receptor (beta chain) in context. Its antigen has not been determined. Base qualities are not at hand, and no much larger clone is one base apart. The cohort was made up of about 670 healthy bone marrow donors. At the time of sampling, every cohort member was nominally healthy, though immune exposures that went unrecorded were likely present. The donor was CMV seronegative and was included in the group of a few hundred seronegative cohort members. A peripheral blood sample was collected from each donor, and TCR beta sequencing was performed on peripheral blood mononuclear cells. Genomic DNA was extracted from the blood cell samples with the Qiagen DNeasy Blood Extraction Kit. These data are taken from a study of cytomegalovirus exposure and HLA in healthy donors (dated by TCRdb to 2017 to 2019). Study-wide context: An earlier analysis of about 560 of the donors reported around 280 Gb of sequence data and around 120 million unique TCR beta sequences obtained from about 200 million T cells. An early release that covered 500 to 800 HLA-typed donors contained about 300 gigabases of sequencing data and about 93 million unique TCR sequences. Rather than drawing on any new phenotypic data, the later analysis identified candidate immune exposures from TCR beta sequences and the way those sequences occurred across donors. To study patterns of TCR occurrence, a later analysis re-analyzed previously published TCR beta repertoires from 600 to 750 donors and added high-resolution HLA genotyping. The study combined high-throughput TCR immunosequencing, statistical association of individual TCRs with disease status, and machine learning to predict cytomegalovirus infection status. Genome-wide SNP genotypes for about 55% of the roughly 670 donors were used in a later genetic analysis, which treated that subset as a discovery cohort. Among the roughly 390 genotyped donors, 81% belonged to the genetic ancestry cluster associated with self-reported Caucasian donors. The study profiled the T cell repertoires of approximately 700 subjects by immunosequencing and related them to cytomegalovirus serostatus. Both class I and class II loci were covered by HLA typing, at four-digit resolution. Donor age, sex, ethnicity and CMV serostatus were compiled together with the repertoire data. The number of typed donors differed by locus: about 620-640 for A, B, C, DRB1 and DQB1; some 540 for DQA1; around 580 for DPA1; and about 450 for DPB1. Along with the roughly 670-subject first cohort, a separate validation cohort of around 110 different subjects was used. In an earlier analysis of roughly 600 of the donors, high-throughput TCR beta sequencing was used to judge whether each TCR beta V gene segment behaved as functional or pseudogenic. The study aimed to test whether cataloging public T cell receptors could reveal signatures of past pathogen exposure. About five DR-DQ haplotypes were treated as single units for association and clustering because of strong linkage in the cohort. Every repertoire in the discovery cohort had been generated on one and the same sequencing platform. Across under 500 genotyped donors of the cohort, an average of about 250,000 unique TCR beta nucleotide sequences per donor were sequenced, and roughly 18% of those sequences were non-productive.

The paper as a whole reports these results and caveats: In a later analysis, the rate of TCR association differed among HLA loci, with DRB1 alleles having the most associated TCRs and HLA-C alleles having the fewest. According to a later analysis, most CMV-associated TCR beta chains appeared to be HLA-restricted, and the HLA associations seemed to be driven largely by CMV exposure. Because HLA typing was unavailable for some donors at each locus, only the typed subset was used in association tests. Because counts were too low, 15 to 20 rarely observed V segments, including chromosome 9 orphons, were excluded from the earlier analysis of around 590 of the donors. In a later genetic analysis, a missense DCLRE1C variant was associated with V-gene and J-gene trimming of TCR beta chains, and the association was replicated in an independent cohort. The study gave a list of under 200 TCR beta chains associated with cytomegalovirus. In vitro tests confirmed that three of the cytomegalovirus-associated TCR beta chains recognize cytomegalovirus antigens. According to the authors, the approach could potentially be generalized to other disease states and immunological phenotypes. Correlated functional status among segregating V segments might be attributable to linkage disequilibrium, but an unknown experimental factor could not be ruled out. A further reported finding was that TCR beta sequences accurately predicted the HLA-A and HLA-B alleles for most subjects in the first cohort. A later genetic analysis reported fewer N-insertions in productive TCRs among donors in an Asian-associated ancestry cluster than the approximately 670-donor mean. Presence/absence analyses assumed roughly uniform sequencing depth across donors, an assumption that may not hold. This cohort had only TCR beta chains sequenced, and the lack of alpha or paired-chain data limited which features could be detected. A later analysis associated around 16,000 TCR beta sequences with specific HLA alleles at a false discovery rate of 0.05. The sequencing pipeline was judged likely to have produced a cluster of highly shared sequence variants as a technical artifact. Immune exposure information for the cohort was limited to CMV serostatus. In both the original and validation cohorts, the classifier was reported to diagnose cytomegalovirus status with high specificity and sensitivity. Broadly in line with IMGT annotations, most TCR beta V segments showed up in productive rearrangements about 87% or about 30% of the time in an earlier analysis of approximately 600 of the donors. A later analysis found that HLA-associated TCR beta chains were more clonally expanded and had lower generation probabilities than equally common non-associated chains. A later analysis reported that several top co-occurrence clusters appeared linked to parvovirus B19, influenza, CMV and Epstein-Barr virus. Because the 87-base-pair reads could not distinguish some IMGT-functional V segments, including TRBV6-2 and TRBV6-3, those segments were excluded. Strong co-occurrence of HLA alleles, especially DR and DQ, made assigning TCR associations to individual alleles difficult. Most TCR sequences were observed very rarely across donors, whereas some public TCRs were present in many individuals.

Germline trimming amounts to 6 bases on V and 2 bases on J, with 6 as the count of junction bases outside the gene matches. CDR1 and CDR2 were assigned from the germline V gene (reference sequence) as LNHDA and SQIVND. The cysteine opens and the phenylalanine closes a CDR3 of 14 amino acids. Only the CDR3 region is kept as DNA, spanning 42 bases read in frame from base 1. The method behind the library was the immunoSEQ multiplex PCR assay. For the multiplex PCR, a mixture combining 60 forward primers for TCR Vbeta segments and 13 reverse primers for TCR Jbeta segments was used. The CDR3 region of rearranged TCR beta genes was amplified from genomic DNA with a multiplex PCR assay. The amplified TCR beta libraries were sequenced on the Illumina HiSeq System as 87-base-pair reads. From the authors' description of their analysis: In a later analysis, tens of millions of unique TCR beta chains were counted across the 690 or so repertoires, and approximately 9.9 million of these chains were shared by at least two donors. Raw reads were error-corrected and collapsed into unique sequences with a nearest-neighbor algorithm that merged closely related sequences to remove PCR and sequencing errors. V, D and J gene segments were assigned by aligning CDR3 sequences to IMGT reference sequences. For a sequence to be retained, a match of at least six nucleotides was required to both a V gene segment and a J gene segment. Rearrangements were classified as productive when the CDR3 lacked stop codons and remained in frame with V and J, and all other rearrangements were classified as non-productive. CDR3 was defined by IMGT convention, running from the second conserved V-encoded cysteine to the conserved J-encoded phenylalanine. Sequences without an unambiguous match to a single V gene segment were excluded from the earlier analysis of 587 of the donors. An earlier analysis of just under 600 of the donors called V segments functional above 56.7% productive rearrangements and segregating when the between-donor standard deviation exceeded 5%. To diagnose cytomegalovirus status from the catalog of TCR beta chain sequences, a statistical classification framework was built. In a later analysis, TCR nucleotide sequences were compared against IMGT/GENE-DB human TR gene sequences so that V and J genes could be assigned. The TCRdist pipeline was used in a later analysis to assign CDR3 sequences and most-parsimonious VDJ recombination scenarios. In a later analysis, each TCR beta chain was defined by its CDR3 amino acid sequence together with its V-gene family, and reads without a unique V-gene family were excluded. In a later analysis, 450 to 600 highly shared, low-generation-probability nucleotide sequences were removed to address suspected cross-contamination and a sequencing artifact. In a later analysis, a clonal expansion index for each public chain was calculated from normalized within-repertoire ranks of inferred template counts. In a later analysis, generation probabilities were computed with a VDJ recombination model fitted to out-of-frame rearrangements, and the resulting probabilities were checked against IGoR. In a later analysis, hypergeometric tests were used to score TCR-TCR, TCR-HLA and TCR-CMV co-occurrence, with a repertoire-size bias correction applied to TCR pairs. A later analysis estimated false discovery rates by permuting HLA or CMV assignments 20 times. In a later analysis, co-occurring TCRs were grouped using DBSCAN, and TCRdist sequence similarity was added for clustering within HLA-allele-positive subsets. Co-occurrence clustering excluded repertoires with fewer than 30,000 or more than 120,000 public chains, plus five with anomalous nucleotide sharing. This is the immuneACCESS table as TCRdb keeps it, with only in-frame sequences that have V and J called. A part of the clones is gone; compared with another copy, unresolved V genes explain less than half, and the rest is unexplained. V, J and clone size derive from that table, while D and trimming were established from the DNA sequence. In this sample the table shows approximately 270,000 clones, roughly 80% of which occur a single time. About 0.3% of the sample rests with the top ten.

The rearrangement combines TRBV19 with TRBJ2-7; TRBD1 agrees with 8 junctional bases. The receptor's source is a girl aged 2 to 10 in good health and CMV-seronegative. Sequencing used PBMCs. The sequence in DNA is TGTGCCAGTAGCATGGGACAGGTAACCTACGAGCAGTACTTC. It translates as CASSMGQVTYEQYF. The variable domain in full, with residues beyond the CDR3 obtained from the reference TRBV19 and TRBJ2-7 genes, is DGGITQSPKYLFRKEGQNVTLSCEQNLNHDAMYWYRQDPGQGLRLIYYSQIVNDFQKGDIAEGYSVSREKKESFPLTVTSAQKNPTAFYLCASSMGQVTYEQYFGPGTRLTVT.